The rows below give T cell receptor beta chains drawn from one sample of a study of PD-1 blockade in classical Hodgkin lymphoma. TCRdb's table, derived via immunoSEQ multiplex PCR, lists solely in-frame clones and lacks some. The table records 25,000 to 35,000 clones, about 86% of them present only once. This specimen was CD4+ T cells from blood, taken before the fourth cycle of nivolumab. These receptor sequences come from a human donor with classical Hodgkin lymphoma. CDR3s include the opening cysteine and the closing phenylalanine or tryptophan. The D gene is left open where the match is weak. A clone size is listed for some rows: how often the clone was seen (once, few, many), or a class if it is expanded.

V	D	size	J	CDR3	DNA
TRBV6-5	-	-	TRBJ1-4	CASGRYGNEKLFF	TGTGCCAGCGGCCGGTATGGTAATGAAAAACTGTTTTTT
TRBV7-8	TRBD1	-	TRBJ2-4	CASSQFQTGAWVNIQYF	TGTGCCAGCAGCCAATTTCAGACAGGGGCCTGGGTAAACATTCAGTACTTC
TRBV6-7	-	-	TRBJ2-7	CASSLPALSYEQYF	TGTGCCAGCAGTTTACCGGCCCTCTCCTACGAGCAGTACTTC
TRBV2	-	-	TRBJ1-5	CASSARVSNQPQHF	TGTGCCAGCAGTGCTAGGGTGAGCAATCAGCCCCAGCATTTT
TRBV6-5	TRBD1	-	TRBJ1-5	CASSYRDRGVGQPQHF	TGTGCCAGCAGTTACCGGGACAGGGGAGTCGGTCAGCCCCAGCATTTT
TRBV2	TRBD2	-	TRBJ2-5	CASSEISGTYQETQYF	TGTGCCAGCAGTGAAATTAGCGGGACGTACCAAGAGACCCAGTACTTC
TRBV2	TRBD2	-	TRBJ2-3	CASSARTSVADTQYF	TGTGCCAGCAGTGCCCGGACTAGCGTGGCAGATACGCAGTATTTT
TRBV18	-	-	TRBJ2-2	CASSPPGRISTGELFF	TGTGCCAGCTCACCGCCAGGGAGGATATCCACCGGGGAGCTGTTTTTT
TRBV4-2	TRBD2	-	TRBJ2-7	CASSQDQLAGLIHYEQYF	TGTGCCAGCAGCCAAGATCAACTAGCGGGACTTATCCACTACGAGCAGTACTTC
TRBV7-8	-	once	TRBJ1-2	CASSLEQGNYGYTF	TGTGCCAGCAGCTTAGAGCAGGGGAACTATGGCTACACCTTC
TRBV5-1	-	-	TRBJ1-4	CASSLSGATNEKLFF	TGCGCCAGCAGCCTGTCTGGAGCAACTAATGAAAAACTGTTTTTT
TRBV27	TRBD2	-	TRBJ2-1	CASSLTSGGPLDEQFF	TGTGCCAGCAGTTTGACTAGCGGGGGGCCGCTCGATGAGCAGTTCTTC
TRBV30	-	-	TRBJ2-6	CAWKRTGSGANVLTF	TGTGCCTGGAAACGTACAGGGTCTGGGGCCAACGTCCTGACTTTC
TRBV7-9	-	-	TRBJ2-1	CASSRQWAEIHEQFF	TGTGCCAGCAGCAGACAGTGGGCAGAGATCCATGAGCAGTTCTTC
TRBV5-4	TRBD2	-	TRBJ2-1	CASSLAMGGAYNEQFF	TGTGCCAGCAGCTTGGCCATGGGGGGGGCCTACAATGAGCAGTTCTTC
TRBV28	TRBD2	-	TRBJ2-3	CASSSLAGGGVWGTDTQYF	TGTGCCAGCAGTTCCTTAGCGGGAGGAGGGGTGTGGGGCACAGATACGCAGTATTTT
TRBV4-1	-	-	TRBJ2-3	CASSQDGGTKQYF	TGCGCCAGCAGCCAAGATGGGGGAACGAAGCAATATTTT
TRBV27	TRBD1	-	TRBJ1-6	CASRPQTGWNSPLHF	TGTGCCAGCCGACCTCAGACAGGGTGGAATTCACCCCTCCACTTT
TRBV9	TRBD2	-	TRBJ2-1	CASSPRNPGLAGLGPIYNEQFF	TGTGCCAGCAGCCCAAGAAATCCGGGACTAGCGGGATTGGGCCCAATTTACAATGAGCAGTTCTTC
TRBV21-1	-	-	TRBJ2-7	CASSTPGGDRGHYEQYF	TGTGCCAGCAGCACCCCTGGTGGGGACAGGGGGCACTACGAGCAGTACTTC
TRBV10-3	-	-	TRBJ1-1	CAIKAGRDSEAFF	TGTGCCATCAAAGCAGGGCGGGATTCTGAAGCTTTCTTT
TRBV12-2	-	-	TRBJ1-4	CASRLSGQTFATNEKLFF	TGTGCAAGTCGCTTATCGGGTCAGACCTTTGCAACTAATGAAAAACTGTTTTTT
TRBV4-1	-	-	TRBJ2-1	CASSQELDPPEQFF	TGCGCCAGCAGCCAAGAGCTAGATCCCCCGGAGCAGTTCTTC
TRBV28	-	-	TRBJ2-7	CASSLPRGGYEQYF	TGTGCCAGCAGCCTGCCCCGAGGGGGGTACGAGCAGTACTTC
TRBV10-2	-	few	TRBJ1-6	CASSETSNSPLHF	TGCGCCAGCAGTGAGACAAGTAATTCACCCCTCCACTTT
TRBV11-2	TRBD1	-	TRBJ2-7	CASSSPRTGGRYF	TGTGCCAGCAGCTCACCTAGGACAGGGGGAAGGTACTTC
TRBV9	-	once	TRBJ2-7	CASSASMASEQYF	TGTGCCAGCAGCGCTAGCATGGCCTCCGAGCAGTACTTC
TRBV5-1	TRBD2	-	TRBJ2-1	CASSLTSGLYNEQFF	TGCGCCAGCAGCCTTACTAGCGGGCTCTACAATGAGCAGTTCTTC
TRBV28	-	-	TRBJ1-1	CASTLVEAFF	TGTGCCAGCACCCTCGTCGAAGCTTTCTTT
TRBV5-4	-	-	TRBJ2-3	CASSLSSSTDTQYF	TGTGCCAGCAGCTTAAGTTCTAGCACAGATACGCAGTATTTT
TRBV10-3	-	-	TRBJ1-1	CAISEGSMNTEAFF	TGTGCCATCAGTGAGGGCAGCATGAACACTGAAGCTTTCTTT
TRBV15	-	-	TRBJ2-7	CATSPDRIGEQYF	TGTGCCACCAGCCCGGACAGAATCGGCGAGCAGTACTTC
TRBV7-6	TRBD1	-	TRBJ2-7	CASSTTTGDTYEQYF	TGTGCCAGCAGCACTACGACAGGGGATACCTACGAGCAGTACTTC
TRBV28	TRBD1	-	TRBJ1-4	CASSTRTGRNEKLFF	TGTGCCAGCAGTACCCGGACAGGACGTAATGAAAAACTGTTTTTT
TRBV9	TRBD1	-	TRBJ1-4	CASSARGTGVNEKLFF	TGTGCCAGCAGCGCCCGCGGAACAGGGGTAAATGAAAAACTGTTTTTT
TRBV19	-	few	TRBJ1-5	CASSIGGQPQHF	TGTGCCAGTAGTATTGGTGGTCAGCCCCAGCATTTT
TRBV28	TRBD2	once	TRBJ2-2	CASTEGGKNTGELFF	TGTGCCAGCACAGAGGGAGGGAAGAACACCGGGGAGCTGTTTTTT
TRBV10-2	-	-	TRBJ1-2	CASSEARGYTF	TGCGCCAGCAGTGAGGCACGTGGCTACACCTTC
TRBV5-1	-	-	TRBJ2-3	CASRTQTSTDTQYF	TGCGCCAGTAGGACACAGACTAGCACAGATACGCAGTATTTT
TRBV18	TRBD1	-	TRBJ2-7	CASSPGQGFGEQYF	TGTGCCAGCTCACCGGGACAGGGTTTCGGCGAGCAGTACTTC
TRBV5-1	TRBD2	once	TRBJ2-3	CASSLELAAGGDTQYF	TGCGCCAGCAGCTTGGAACTAGCGGCCGGTGGAGATACGCAGTATTTT
TRBV9	-	-	TRBJ2-7	CASSVDGGSPYEQYF	TGTGCCAGCAGCGTAGACGGGGGAAGTCCTTACGAGCAGTACTTC
TRBV30	TRBD2	-	TRBJ2-1	CAWSSGTSCFF	TGTGCCTGGAGTTCGGGGACTAGCTGTTTCTTC
TRBV27	-	-	TRBJ2-2	CASSRRGNTGELFF	TGTGCCAGCAGTCGGAGGGGCAACACCGGGGAGCTGTTTTTT
TRBV5-4	TRBD2	-	TRBJ2-3	CASSPSGSPSGDTQYF	TGTGCCAGCAGCCCGAGCGGGAGCCCCTCGGGAGATACGCAGTATTTT
TRBV28	-	-	TRBJ1-5	CASKPGNNQPQHF	TGTGCCAGCAAGCCGGGGAACAATCAGCCCCAGCATTTT
TRBV10-3	TRBD2	-	TRBJ2-3	CAISDSSGSTDTQYF	TGTGCCATCAGTGACTCTAGCGGGAGCACAGATACGCAGTATTTT
TRBV27	TRBD2	-	TRBJ2-1	CASGRGGNEQFF	TGTGCCAGCGGGCGCGGGGGCAATGAGCAGTTCTTC
TRBV5-1	-	-	TRBJ2-7	CASSFEGSEQYF	TGCGCCAGCAGCTTTGAAGGAAGCGAGCAGTACTTC
TRBV28	TRBD1	-	TRBJ1-4	CASSSTGAVKKLFF	TGTGCCAGCAGCTCGACAGGGGCGGTGAAGAAACTGTTTTTT
TRBV2	TRBD2	-	TRBJ2-3	CASSGLPGLAGGITDTQYF	TGTGCCAGCAGTGGACTTCCGGGACTAGCGGGGGGGATCACAGATACGCAGTATTTT
TRBV15	-	-	TRBJ2-7	CATSRVPILAFAYEQYF	TGTGCCACCAGCAGAGTTCCGATATTAGCCTTCGCCTACGAGCAGTACTTC
TRBV5-5	-	-	TRBJ2-7	CASSRGHLTSYEQYF	TGTGCCAGCAGCCGAGGACACCTCACCTCCTACGAGCAGTACTTC
TRBV27	TRBD1	-	TRBJ1-2	CASSRGQGNGYTF	TGTGCCAGCAGCCGCGGACAGGGAAATGGCTACACCTTC
TRBV2	-	-	TRBJ1-3	CASSEEGLGNTIYF	TGTGCCAGCAGTGAGGAGGGGCTCGGAAACACCATATATTTT
TRBV5-1	TRBD1	few	TRBJ1-2	CASSLGQGAPTDGYTF	TGCGCCAGCAGCTTGGGTCAGGGGGCGCCTACTGATGGCTACACCTTC
TRBV4-1	-	-	TRBJ2-1	CASSGIRGNYNEQFF	TGCGCCAGCAGCGGGATCAGGGGAAACTACAATGAGCAGTTCTTC
TRBV7-9	-	once	TRBJ1-2	CASTLTNNYGYTF	TGTGCCAGCACCCTGACAAACAACTATGGCTACACCTTC
TRBV18	-	once	TRBJ1-4	CASSSAGPATNEKLFF	TGTGCCAGCTCATCGGCAGGACCTGCAACTAATGAAAAACTGTTTTTT